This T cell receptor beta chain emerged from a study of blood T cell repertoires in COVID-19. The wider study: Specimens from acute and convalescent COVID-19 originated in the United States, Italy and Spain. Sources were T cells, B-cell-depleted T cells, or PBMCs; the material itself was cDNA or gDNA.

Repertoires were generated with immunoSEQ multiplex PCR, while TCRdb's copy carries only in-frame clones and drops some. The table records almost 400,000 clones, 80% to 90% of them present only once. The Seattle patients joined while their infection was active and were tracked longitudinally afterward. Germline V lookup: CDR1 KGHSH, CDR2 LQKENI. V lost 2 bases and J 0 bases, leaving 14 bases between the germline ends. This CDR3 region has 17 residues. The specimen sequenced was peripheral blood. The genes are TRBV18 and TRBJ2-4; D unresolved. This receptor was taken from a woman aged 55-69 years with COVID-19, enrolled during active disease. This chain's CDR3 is CASSPLGQIRAKNIQYF. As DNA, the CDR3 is TGTGCCAGCTCACCATTGGGCCAGATCCGAGCCAAAAACATTCAGTACTTC.